The sequence of this T cell receptor beta chain was determined in a study of tumor and adjacent non-tumor tissue in lung cancer. TCRbeta libraries were built with three rounds of nested PCR, modified from ARM-PCR. One entry per CDR3 protein, called by TCRdb with MiXCR from the multiplex PCR reads. The sample has some 71,000 distinct CDR3 sequences, 55% to 80% seen once. The template was RNA from unsorted bulk tissue. Germline lookup yields CDR1 SGHAT and CDR2 FQNNGV. The CDR3 sequence is 14 residues long. In regard to this clonotype: The junction departs from the called germline gene at one end, perhaps through a read error.

This sequence was found in a woman in her thirties or forties with non-small cell lung cancer. Material: lung tumor tissue. The chain recombines TRBV11-2 with TRBJ2-1; D may correspond to TRBD1 or TRBD2 (5 bases each). CDR3 bases: TGTGCCAGTTCCCGAACGGGGACCGGCAATGAGGAGTTCTTC. Translated, it gives CASSRTGTGNEEFF.